Listed below are T cell receptor beta chains from one sample, sequenced in a study of breast tumors, draining lymph nodes, adjacent tissues. MiXCR, run by TCRdb on the multiplex PCR reads, gives a single entry per CDR3 protein. The sample lists more than 100,000 distinct CDR3 sequences; more than 20% were seen once. The source material was axillary lymph node tissue. The receptors here all came from a female donor with breast cancer. Some clones in this sample may be carry-over from other donors' samples. Each CDR3 is given with its conserved first and last residue. Each record gives: J gene, D gene, clone size, V gene, CDR3 DNA, CDR3 protein. D genes are given only for firm matches. The size entry is marked missing in some rows and otherwise reads once, few, many or a size class.

j_gene: TRBJ2-7
d_gene: NA
abundance: many
v_gene: TRBV19
CDR3nt: TGTGCCAGTAGTTTCCGTCCTGGGCACTACGAGCAGTACTTC
CDR3aa: CASSFRPGHYEQYF

j_gene: TRBJ2-7
d_gene: NA
abundance: many
v_gene: TRBV5-6
CDR3nt: TGTGCCAGCAGCTTGGACCGTTCCTACGAGCAGTACTTC
CDR3aa: CASSLDRSYEQYF

j_gene: TRBJ1-4
d_gene: NA
abundance: many
v_gene: TRBV2
CDR3nt: TGTGCCAGCAGGGGCGGACTTAGGCGCGGAGAAAAACTGTTTTTT
CDR3aa: CASRGGLRRGEKLFF

j_gene: TRBJ1-3
d_gene: TRBD1
abundance: medium-sized
v_gene: TRBV12-3/TRBV12-4
CDR3nt: TGTGCCAGCAGTCTGGACAGGGTCTCTGGAAACACCATATATTTT
CDR3aa: CASSLDRVSGNTIYF

j_gene: TRBJ1-3
d_gene: TRBD1
abundance: many
v_gene: TRBV7-9
CDR3nt: TGTGCCAGCAGCTTCGGACAGGCTGGAAACACCATATATTTT
CDR3aa: CASSFGQAGNTIYF

j_gene: TRBJ2-2
d_gene: NA
abundance: many
v_gene: TRBV19
CDR3nt: TGTGCCAGTAGTATCGGCAGACAAACCGGGGAGCTGTTTTTT
CDR3aa: CASSIGRQTGELFF

j_gene: TRBJ2-5
d_gene: NA
abundance: few
v_gene: TRBV4-1
CDR3nt: TGCGCCAGCAGCCAAGGAGGACGGCGCCAAGAGACCCAGTACTTC
CDR3aa: CASSQGGRRQETQYF

j_gene: TRBJ2-5
d_gene: NA
abundance: NA
v_gene: TRBV6-2/TRBV6-3
CDR3nt: TGTGCCAGCAGGGCCCTTGAGCTACGTGAGACCCAGTACTTC
CDR3aa: CASRALELRETQYF

j_gene: TRBJ2-1
d_gene: TRBD2
abundance: many
v_gene: TRBV11-1
CDR3nt: TGTGCCAGCAGGGGTCTCGGGAGGGCCTACAATGAGCAGTTCTTC
CDR3aa: CASRGLGRAYNEQFF

j_gene: TRBJ1-2
d_gene: NA
abundance: few
v_gene: TRBV28
CDR3nt: TGTGCCAGCAGTTTACAGCCTTATGGCTACACCTTC
CDR3aa: CASSLQPYGYTF

j_gene: TRBJ2-2
d_gene: TRBD2
abundance: many
v_gene: TRBV19
CDR3nt: TGTGCCACCAGGACTAGCGCCGTGAACACCGGGGAGCTGTTTTTT
CDR3aa: CATRTSAVNTGELFF

j_gene: TRBJ2-5
d_gene: TRBD2
abundance: many
v_gene: TRBV7-2
CDR3nt: TGTGCCAGCAGCTTTGGATTTAGCGGGAGGGGTAAGACCCAGTACTTC
CDR3aa: CASSFGFSGRGKTQYF

j_gene: TRBJ2-7
d_gene: TRBD2
abundance: many
v_gene: TRBV11-2
CDR3nt: TGTGCCAGCAGCTTAAACCCGACTAGCGGACCTTACGAGCAGTACTTC
CDR3aa: CASSLNPTSGPYEQYF

j_gene: TRBJ1-5
d_gene: TRBD1
abundance: NA
v_gene: TRBV6-1
CDR3nt: TGTGCCAGCCATGGACAGGGCAATCAGCCCCAGCATTTT
CDR3aa: CASHGQGNQPQHF

j_gene: TRBJ2-5
d_gene: NA
abundance: NA
v_gene: TRBV5-5
CDR3nt: TGTGCCAGCAGCTGGACCGGGACCCGGGGCGCCGGGGAGACCCAGTACTTC
CDR3aa: CASSWTGTRGAGETQYF

j_gene: TRBJ1-5
d_gene: NA
abundance: NA
v_gene: TRBV4-1
CDR3nt: TGCGCCAGCAGCCAAGAGTCAGGGCACCAGCCCCAGCATTTT
CDR3aa: CASSQESGHQPQHF

j_gene: TRBJ2-1
d_gene: TRBD2
abundance: many
v_gene: TRBV7-3
CDR3nt: TGTGCCAGCAGCTTAGGGACTAGCGGGAGGGGAAGGAATGAGCAGTTCTTC
CDR3aa: CASSLGTSGRGRNEQFF

j_gene: TRBJ2-7
d_gene: TRBD2
abundance: many
v_gene: TRBV20-1
CDR3nt: TGCAGTGCTCCCGGCGGTAGCGGGAGTGGGGCACGGTACGAGCAGTACTTC
CDR3aa: CSAPGGSGSGARYEQYF

j_gene: TRBJ1-5
d_gene: TRBD1
abundance: many
v_gene: TRBV19
CDR3nt: TGTGCCAGTAGAACAGGGGGCAATAGCAATCAGCCCCAGCATTTT
CDR3aa: CASRTGGNSNQPQHF

j_gene: TRBJ1-6
d_gene: NA
abundance: many
v_gene: TRBV20-1
CDR3nt: TGCAGTGCTAGAGGCCAGTGGAACTCACCCCTCCACTTT
CDR3aa: CSARGQWNSPLHF

j_gene: TRBJ1-1
d_gene: NA
abundance: NA
v_gene: TRBV28
CDR3nt: TGTGCCAGCAGTTCAGGGGTTCAGGGCACTGAAGCTTTCTTT
CDR3aa: CASSSGVQGTEAFF

j_gene: TRBJ2-1
d_gene: NA
abundance: few
v_gene: TRBV28
CDR3nt: TGTGCCAGCAATTCGGCAGTCTCCTACAATGAGCAGTTCTTC
CDR3aa: CASNSAVSYNEQFF

j_gene: TRBJ2-3
d_gene: TRBD1
abundance: many
v_gene: TRBV20-1
CDR3nt: TGCAGTGCTTGGGCCGGGACAGGGGCAGATACGCAGTATTTT
CDR3aa: CSAWAGTGADTQYF

j_gene: TRBJ2-5
d_gene: TRBD2
abundance: NA
v_gene: TRBV6-2/TRBV6-3
CDR3nt: TGTGCCAGCAGTTACCTAGGGACTAGCGGGACCCAGTACTTC
CDR3aa: CASSYLGTSGTQYF

j_gene: TRBJ2-6
d_gene: NA
abundance: many
v_gene: TRBV30
CDR3nt: TGTGCCTGGAGTAGGAGGGGGCCTGGGGCCAACGTCCTGACTTTC
CDR3aa: CAWSRRGPGANVLTF

j_gene: TRBJ2-1
d_gene: TRBD2
abundance: NA
v_gene: TRBV5-6
CDR3nt: TGTGCCAGCAGTTACGGGACTAGCGGCCTTTACAATGAGCAGTTCTTC
CDR3aa: CASSYGTSGLYNEQFF

j_gene: TRBJ2-7
d_gene: TRBD2
abundance: many
v_gene: TRBV11-2
CDR3nt: TGTGCCAGCAGCCCCCGGCGGGGGGCGGGGATTTCCTACGAGCAGTACTTC
CDR3aa: CASSPRRGAGISYEQYF

j_gene: TRBJ2-3
d_gene: NA
abundance: few
v_gene: TRBV3-1
CDR3nt: TGTGCCAGCAGCCAAGTTGTGGGGAGCAGGACAGATACGCAGTATTTT
CDR3aa: CASSQVVGSRTDTQYF

j_gene: TRBJ2-5
d_gene: TRBD2
abundance: many
v_gene: TRBV14
CDR3nt: TGTGCCAGCAGCCAACCCGGACTAGCGGGGCAAGAGACCCAGTACTTC
CDR3aa: CASSQPGLAGQETQYF

j_gene: TRBJ2-2
d_gene: NA
abundance: many
v_gene: TRBV30
CDR3nt: TGTGCCTGGAGGTACCCACCCGGGGAGCTGTTTTTT
CDR3aa: CAWRYPPGELFF

j_gene: TRBJ2-3
d_gene: TRBD1
abundance: many
v_gene: TRBV19
CDR3nt: TGTGCCAGTAGGGGACAGGGGGCAAGAGATACGCAGTATTTT
CDR3aa: CASRGQGARDTQYF

j_gene: TRBJ2-5
d_gene: NA
abundance: many
v_gene: TRBV4-2
CDR3nt: TGTGCCAGCAGCCGGAGCTCTACACTAGAATTATTTGAAGAGACCCAGTACTTC
CDR3aa: CASSRSSTLELFEETQYF

j_gene: TRBJ2-5
d_gene: NA
abundance: many
v_gene: TRBV24-1
CDR3nt: TGTGCCACCAGTGATACAGGTCGGCAGACCCAGTACTTC
CDR3aa: CATSDTGRQTQYF

j_gene: TRBJ2-5
d_gene: NA
abundance: few
v_gene: TRBV14
CDR3nt: TGTGCCAGCAGCCAAGATAATCTACAAGAGACCCAGTACTTC
CDR3aa: CASSQDNLQETQYF

j_gene: TRBJ2-1
d_gene: NA
abundance: many
v_gene: TRBV28
CDR3nt: TGTGCCACTTCACAAGGGGGATCCGATGAGCAGTTCTTC
CDR3aa: CATSQGGSDEQFF

j_gene: TRBJ2-5
d_gene: TRBD1
abundance: many
v_gene: TRBV19
CDR3nt: TGTGCCAGTAAACCGACAGGGGGTGTGGAGACCCAGTACTTC
CDR3aa: CASKPTGGVETQYF

j_gene: TRBJ2-3
d_gene: TRBD2
abundance: few
v_gene: TRBV3-1
CDR3nt: TGTGCCAGCAGCCGGGGAGGGGCGAGCACAGATACGCAGTATTTT
CDR3aa: CASSRGGASTDTQYF

j_gene: TRBJ2-5
d_gene: TRBD2
abundance: many
v_gene: TRBV9
CDR3nt: TGTGCCAGCAGCGTAGGCCCGGGACTAGCGGAGAGCGAGACCCAGTACTTC
CDR3aa: CASSVGPGLAESETQYF

j_gene: TRBJ2-3
d_gene: TRBD2
abundance: many
v_gene: TRBV5-6
CDR3nt: TGTGCCAGCAGCTTGACTAGCGGGAGCTATACGCAGTATTTT
CDR3aa: CASSLTSGSYTQYF

j_gene: TRBJ2-5
d_gene: TRBD2
abundance: NA
v_gene: TRBV2
CDR3nt: TGTGCCAGCAGTCGGGACTACCAACAAGAGACCCAGTACTTC
CDR3aa: CASSRDYQQETQYF

j_gene: TRBJ2-1
d_gene: NA
abundance: many
v_gene: TRBV10-3
CDR3nt: TGTGCCATCAGTGGAGGGGGTGGCTCCTACAATGAGCAGTTCTTC
CDR3aa: CAISGGGGSYNEQFF

j_gene: TRBJ2-1
d_gene: NA
abundance: many
v_gene: TRBV20-1
CDR3nt: TGCAGTGCTAGACAAGCGCTCTACAATGAGCAGTTCTTC
CDR3aa: CSARQALYNEQFF

j_gene: TRBJ2-7
d_gene: NA
abundance: NA
v_gene: TRBV29-1
CDR3nt: TGCAGCGTGGCTCCTGGGACTTACTACGAGCAGTACTTC
CDR3aa: CSVAPGTYYEQYF